Here is one T cell receptor beta chain with its context. Researchers amplified the TCR beta CDR3 regions from RNA transcripts. Researchers ran a first-round RT-PCR on the TCR CDR3 using the HTBI primer set. TCRdb recomputed calls from the multiplex PCR reads with MiXCR, one row per CDR3 protein. The repertoire holds 410,000 or so distinct CDR3 sequences, with 14% to 15% as singletons. This sample is part of a study of T cells in Graves' hyperthyroidism and ophthalmopathy. Trimming cost V 1 base and J 8 bases, with 11 bases left between them. In germline, CDR1 is KGHDR, CDR2 SFDVKD. The CDR3 consists of 14 residues.

The sequenced material came from blood. This chain uses TRBV24-1 with TRBJ2-4; no clear D gene. The clonotype comes from a man between 18 and 35 years old with Graves' ophthalmopathy. As DNA, the CDR3 is TGTGCCACCAGTGATTTTTGGGTCATGTACATTCAGTACTTC. Translated, it gives CATSDFWVMYIQYF.